This T cell receptor beta chain was observed in a study of blood T cell repertoires in COVID-19. V lost 4 bases to trimming and J lost 7 bases; unmatched junction nucleotides: 9. The CDR3 is made up of 15 amino acids. CDR1 is MGHRA, CDR2 YSYEKL, per germline. In the original analysis: Amplification of reference gene primers was used by the study to estimate nucleated cell counts. Sequencing was performed with immunoSEQ multiplex PCR; in TCRdb, only in-frame clones are kept and a portion is missing. V and J calls and clone size follow that table, whereas D and trimming were derived from the DNA. The profile shows fewer than 85,000 clones, 75% to 90% of them singletons.

This chain connects TRBV4-1 to TRBJ2-7; 11 bases agree with TRBD2. This clonotype originated in a man aged 45-65 years with active COVID-19. Sequencing used peripheral blood. This CDR3 is CASSPGLAAGLEQYF. The CDR3 DNA sequence: TGCGCCAGCAGCCCGGGACTAGCGGCCGGCCTGGAGCAGTACTTC.